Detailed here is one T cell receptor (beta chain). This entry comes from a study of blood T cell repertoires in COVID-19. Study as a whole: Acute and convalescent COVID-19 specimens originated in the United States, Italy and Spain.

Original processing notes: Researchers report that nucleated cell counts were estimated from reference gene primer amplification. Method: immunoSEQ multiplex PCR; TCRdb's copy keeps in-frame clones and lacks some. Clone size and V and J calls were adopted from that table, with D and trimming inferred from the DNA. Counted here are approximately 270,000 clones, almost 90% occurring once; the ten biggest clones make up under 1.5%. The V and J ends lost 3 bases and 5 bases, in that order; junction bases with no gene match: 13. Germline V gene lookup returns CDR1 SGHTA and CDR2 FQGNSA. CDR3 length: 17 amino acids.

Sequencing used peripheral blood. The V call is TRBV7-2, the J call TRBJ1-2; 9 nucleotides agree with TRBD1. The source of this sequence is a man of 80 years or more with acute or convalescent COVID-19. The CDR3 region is CASSLELARDRVYGYTF. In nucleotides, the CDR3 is TGTGCCAGCAGCTTGGAGCTCGCCCGGGACAGGGTTTATGGCTACACCTTC.